This entry is about one T cell receptor beta chain. These data originate in a study of blood T cell repertoires in COVID-19. CDR3 size: 17 residues. Germline V CDR1 and CDR2: SGHRS, YFSETQ. Trimming cost V 0 bases and J 5 bases; bases outside gene matches: 12. Clones were read by immunoSEQ multiplex PCR, and TCRdb kept only the in-frame ones, dropping some. The profile shows around 170,000 clones, roughly 75% of them singletons. The sample taken for sequencing was peripheral blood. This clonotype was obtained from a man between 70 and 80 years old with active or convalescent COVID-19. J is TRBJ2-7 and V is TRBV5-1; 9 bases are shared with TRBD2. Written as DNA, the CDR3 is TGCGCCAGCAGCTTGGCCCTGGCCGCTAGCGGGGTGGACGAGCAGTACTTC. It encodes CASSLALAASGVDEQYF.